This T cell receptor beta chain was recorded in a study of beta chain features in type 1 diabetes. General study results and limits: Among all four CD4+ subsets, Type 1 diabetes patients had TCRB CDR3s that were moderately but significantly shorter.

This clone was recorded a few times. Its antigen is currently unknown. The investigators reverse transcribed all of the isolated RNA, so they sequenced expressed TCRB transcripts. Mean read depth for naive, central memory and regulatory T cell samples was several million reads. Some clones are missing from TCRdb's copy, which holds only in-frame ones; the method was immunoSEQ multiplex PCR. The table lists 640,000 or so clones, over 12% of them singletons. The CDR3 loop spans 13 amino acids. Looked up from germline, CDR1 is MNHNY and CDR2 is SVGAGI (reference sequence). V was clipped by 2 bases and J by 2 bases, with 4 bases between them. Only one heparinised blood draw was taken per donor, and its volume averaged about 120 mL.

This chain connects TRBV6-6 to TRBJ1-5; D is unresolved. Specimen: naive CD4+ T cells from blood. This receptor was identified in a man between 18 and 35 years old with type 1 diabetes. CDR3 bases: TGTGCCAGCAGTTACGGGGGCAATCAGCCCCAGCATTTT. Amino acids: CASSYGGNQPQHF.